This T cell receptor (beta chain) was recorded in a study of cytomegalovirus exposure and HLA in healthy donors. Study-wide points: Associated with cytomegalovirus, according to the listing, were 150 to 200 TCR beta chains. Rarity characterized most TCR sequences, yet some public TCRs appeared in many donors.

On this clone: Its antigen is currently unknown.

Assay used: immunoSEQ multiplex PCR; TCRdb lists only in-frame clones, some missing. The table includes roughly 150,000 clones, about 88% detected once. Germline CDR1 and CDR2: MNHEY and SVGAGI. V lost 2 bases and J lost 3; bases outside the gene matches: 3. This CDR3 has 14 residues. This receptor was taken from a woman aged 18-29 years in good health and CMV-seropositive. The chain employs TRBV6-5 and TRBJ1-2, with TRBD1 identical over 7 bases. What was sequenced was PBMCs. The CDR3 region has the DNA TGTGCCAGCAGTTACCGAGGGACAGACTATGGCTACACCTTC. Amino acids: CASSYRGTDYGYTF.